Below are 25 T cell receptor beta chains sequenced from a single sample in a study of cytomegalovirus exposure and HLA in healthy donors. Primers included in the PCR were 60 Vbeta and 13 Jbeta primers. Libraries were prepared by immunoSEQ multiplex PCR; TCRdb keeps only in-frame clonotypes and omits some of them. The sample yields 64,000 or so clones, approximately 67% seen once. Sequencing was carried out using PBMCs. The receptors were gathered from a man aged 35 to 55 in good health and CMV-seropositive.

The chain couples TRBV25-1 to TRBJ1-4; 7 nucleotides match TRBD1. V was clipped by 3 bases and J by 8 bases; unmatched bases: 9. CDR1 is MGHDK, CDR2 SYGVNS, per germline. The CDR3 extends over 15 amino acids. The chain's CDR3 is CASSDPGQSAEKLFF. The CDR3 coding sequence is TGTGCCAGCAGTGATCCGGGACAGTCAGCAGAAAAACTGTTTTTT.

V is TRBV7-9 and J is TRBJ1-5; TRBD1 aligns across 9 bases. CDR1 and CDR2 (germline): SEHNR, FQNEAQ (reference sequence). This CDR3 spans 15 amino acids. V trimming: 5 bases; J trimming: 3 bases; junction bases outside the gene matches: 5. CDR3: CASSGQGSVNQPQHF. In DNA form, the CDR3 reads TGTGCCAGCAGCGGACAGGGGAGCGTCAATCAGCCCCAGCATTTT. Full variable domain (remainder filled in from reference TRBV7-9 and TRBJ1-5): DTGVSQNPRHKITKRGQNVTFRCDPISEHNRLYWYRQTLGQGPEFLTYFQNEAQLEKSRLLSDRFSAERPKGSFSTLEIQRTEQGDSAMYLCASSGQGSVNQPQHFGDGTRLSIL.

The chain links TRBV4-1 to TRBJ2-1; 16 bases map to TRBD2. V shed 4 bases, J shed 9 bases, and the junction held 3 bases outside the gene matches. The CDR3 totals 15 residues. Germline V gives CDR1 MGHRA, CDR2 YSYEKL. The CDR3 sequence is CASSPGTSGGAEQFF. CDR3 coding DNA: TGCGCCAGCAGCCCCGGGACTAGCGGGGGGGCTGAGCAGTTCTTC.

The chain has TRBV19 and TRBJ2-7; TRBD1 agrees at 8 bases. With 4 bases clipped from V and 4 bases from J, the junction kept 6 bases outside the gene matches. Germline assignment: CDR1 LNHDA and CDR2 SQIVND (reference sequence). This CDR3 is 14 amino acids long. The CDR3 is CASSTTGVEYEQYF. The CDR3 coding sequence is TGTGCCAGTAGTACGACAGGGGTTGAGTACGAGCAGTACTTC.

The rearrangement links TRBV5-1 to TRBJ1-4; D ambiguous. The CDR3 loop spans 14 amino acids. Per germline, CDR1 SGHRS and CDR2 YFSETQ. Deletions cut 0 bases from V and 5 bases from J, with 8 bases between. In DNA form, the CDR3 reads TGCGCCAGCAGCTTGGTTCCTTTAAATGAAAAACTGTTTTTT. Amino acid sequence: CASSLVPLNEKLFF.

The V and J genes are TRBV6-1 and TRBJ1-4, with TRBD1 as a possible D gene (5 bases). V lost 6 bases and J 8 bases, leaving 16 bases between the germline ends. CDR3 length: 14 residues. Germline loops: CDR1 MNHNS, CDR2 SASEGT. The DNA of the CDR3 is TGTGCCAGCAGCAGGGACGGACTAAGGGAAAAACTGTTTTTT. It is translated as CASSRDGLREKLFF.

CDR3 amino acids: CASSQVAGPGGRGEKLFF. As DNA, the CDR3 is TGTGCCAGCAGCCAAGTCGCAGGCCCAGGGGGGCGCGGTGAAAAACTGTTTTTT. The chain combines TRBV4-2 with TRBJ1-4; 7 positions match TRBD1. Germline V gene lookup returns CDR1 LGHNA and CDR2 YNFKEQ. This CDR3 has 18 amino acids. The V segment lost 1 base and the J segment 7 bases; nucleotides outside the gene matches: 15.

The chain is built from TRBV5-1 and TRBJ1-4, with 7 bases lining up with TRBD1. V trimming: 5 bases; J trimming: 6 bases; junction bases outside the gene matches: 7. The germline gives CDR1 SGHRS, CDR2 YFSETQ. This CDR3 spans 14 amino acids. CDR3 sequence: CASRVGTADEKLFF. The CDR3 coding sequence is TGCGCCAGCAGGGTCGGGACAGCCGATGAAAAACTGTTTTTT.

The chain carries TRBV27 and TRBJ2-7; 9 bases are a match to TRBD2. The V gene end was trimmed by 5 bases and the J gene end by 5 bases; junction bases not matched to a gene: 10. Germline CDR1 reads MNHEY; CDR2 reads SMNVEV (reference sequence). The CDR3 loop spans 15 amino acids. This CDR3 reads CASSPLAGGPNEQYF. In nucleotides, the CDR3 is TGTGCCAGCAGTCCCCTGGCGGGAGGGCCGAACGAGCAGTACTTC.

The rearrangement uses TRBV11-2 and TRBJ2-1, with TRBD1 as a possible D gene (5 bases). Between the trimmed V and J ends, which lost 5 bases and 3 bases, there was a span of 11 bases. This CDR3 has 14 amino acids. Germline V lookup: CDR1 SGHAT, CDR2 FQNNGV. The CDR3 reads CASSAQQVYNEQFF. DNA for the CDR3: TGTGCCAGCAGCGCCCAACAGGTCTACAATGAGCAGTTCTTC.

The chain couples TRBV6-5 to TRBJ1-4; no reliable D call. The CDR3 covers 14 residues. CDR1 and CDR2 (germline): MNHEY, SVGAGI. V gave up 3 bases and J gave up 8 bases, with 13 bases separating them. The CDR3 loop reads CASSYAATQEKLFF. For the CDR3, the DNA is TGTGCCAGCAGTTATGCGGCTACTCAGGAAAAACTGTTTTTT.

This clone was recorded a few times. The rearrangement uses TRBV7-2 and TRBJ1-3; no firm D call. The germline gives CDR1 SGHTA, CDR2 FQGNSA. V was trimmed by 3 bases and J by 0 bases, leaving 12 bases between them. This CDR3 has 16 amino acids. The CDR3 protein is CASSFFAPSSGNTIYF. CDR3 coding DNA: TGTGCCAGCAGCTTTTTCGCCCCTAGCTCTGGAAACACCATATATTTT.

This clone was recorded a few times. Other nucleotide sequences from this sample produce the same CDR3. The gene calls are TRBV7-2 and TRBJ1-5; unclear D gene. This CDR3 is built from 14 residues. V lost 5 bases, J lost 4 bases, and 12 bases lay in between. Germline V gene sequence: CDR1 SGHTA, CDR2 FQGNSA. Here the CDR3 reads CASSPSGGNQPQHF. Written as DNA, the CDR3 is TGTGCCAGCAGCCCCAGTGGAGGAAATCAGCCCCAGCATTTT.

The gene calls are TRBV5-4 and TRBJ2-4; the D is unclear. The CDR3 length is 15 residues. Germline V CDR1 and CDR2: SGHNT, YYREEE (reference sequence). The ends were cut back, 0 bases at V and 6 bases at J, with 13 bases in the middle. The CDR3 DNA is TGTGCCAGCAGCTTGGCAGGTGTCGAGTCAAACATTCAGTACTTC. As protein: CASSLAGVESNIQYF.

The chain carries TRBV7-9 and TRBJ1-1; 7 bases agree with TRBD1. Trimming cost V 5 bases and J 3 bases; bases outside gene matches: 9. The CDR3 has 15 amino acids. Per the germline V gene, CDR1 is SEHNR and CDR2 is FQNEAQ (reference sequence). CDR3 region: CASSPRPTGDTEAFF. DNA of the CDR3: TGTGCCAGCAGCCCAAGACCCACAGGGGACACTGAAGCTTTCTTT.

CDR3 sequence reads: CASRPQMGGGRNEQYF. The CDR3 coding sequence is TGTGCCAGTAGACCGCAAATGGGGGGGGGCAGGAACGAGCAGTACTTC. The chain uses TRBV19 and TRBJ2-7; D is perhaps TRBD2 (7 bases). From germline, CDR1 is LNHDA and CDR2 SQIVND (reference sequence). V shed 6 bases and J shed 5 bases, with 23 bases lying between them. CDR3 length: 16 amino acids. Supplemented by reference TRBV19 and TRBJ2-7, the full variable domain reads DGGITQSPKYLFRKEGQNVTLSCEQNLNHDAMYWYRQDPGQGLRLIYYSQIVNDFQKGDIAEGYSVSREKKESFPLTVTSAQKNPTAFYLCASRPQMGGGRNEQYFGPGTRLTVT.

The CDR3 protein is CASNSVTGGSNQPQHF. CDR3 in DNA: TGTGCCAGCAATTCGGTCACAGGGGGGAGCAATCAGCCCCAGCATTTT. The chain recombines TRBV28 with TRBJ1-5; 8 positions match TRBD1. Trimming at V came to 7 bases and at J to 1 base, leaving 9 bases not matched to a gene. The CDR3 loop spans 16 amino acids. CDR1 is MDHEN and CDR2 is SYDVKM in the germline V gene. The full variable domain, in which reference TRBV28 and TRBJ1-5 provide the parts outside the CDR3, is DVKVTQSSRYLVKRTGEKVFLECVQDMDHENMFWYRQDPGLGLRLIYFSYDVKMKEKGDIPEGYSVSREKKERFSLILESASTNQTSMYLCASNSVTGGSNQPQHFGDGTRLSIL.

This chain connects TRBV7-3 to TRBJ2-7, with D tentatively TRBD2 (6 bases). Germline lookup yields CDR1 SGHTA and CDR2 FQGTGA. The CDR3 has 15 amino acids. Trimming removed 1 base at V and 2 bases at J, with 12 bases between. The CDR3 protein is CASSLREVETYEQYF. CDR3 bases: TGTGCCAGCAGCTTAAGGGAGGTGGAAACCTACGAGCAGTACTTC.

V gene TRBV6-1 combines with J gene TRBJ1-5; no firm D call. Trimming shortened V by 3 bases and J by 0 bases, and 6 bases separated the two germline ends. Looked up from germline, CDR1 is MNHNS and CDR2 is SASEGT. This CDR3 region has 14 residues. CDR3 nucleotides: TGTGCCAGCAGTGAGAACTATAGCAATCAGCCCCAGCATTTT. Protein product: CASSENYSNQPQHF.

The CDR3 region is CASSGETGELFF. The CDR3 DNA is TGTGCCAGCTCCGGGGAAACCGGGGAGCTGTTTTTT. The chain employs TRBV2 and TRBJ2-2; D perhaps matches TRBD2 (5 bases). The V gene's germline CDR1 is SNHLY and CDR2 FYNNEI. The CDR3 is 12 residues long. V was cut by 8 bases and J by 5 bases, with 9 bases left in between.

The chain uses TRBV12-5 and TRBJ1-4; 7 bases are shared with TRBD1. Per the germline V gene, CDR1 is LGHNT and CDR2 is FRNRAP. The V segment lost 5 bases and the J segment 5 bases; nucleotides outside the gene matches: 8. This CDR3 region has 15 residues. The CDR3 spells CASGRPQGRNEKLFF. In DNA, the CDR3 is TGTGCTAGTGGTCGCCCACAGGGGCGAAATGAAAAACTGTTTTTT.

This clone came up once. V usage is TRBV5-4 and J usage is TRBJ2-7; TRBD1 agrees at 11 bases. V trimming: 0 bases; J trimming: 5 bases; junction bases outside the gene matches: 10. Germline V gene data show CDR1 as SGHNT and CDR2 as YYREEE (reference sequence). CDR3 size: 17 residues. The CDR3 nucleotides are TGTGCCAGCAGCTTGGGGAGCACGGACAGGGGGCTGAACGAGCAGTACTTC. This sequence encodes CASSLGSTDRGLNEQYF. Together with reference TRBV5-4 and TRBJ2-7, the CDR3 gives the full variable domain: ETGVTQSPTHLIKTRGQQVTLRCSSQSGHNTVSWYQQALGQGPQFIFQYYREEENGRGNFPPRFSGLQFPNYSSELNVNALELDDSALYLCASSLGSTDRGLNEQYFGPGTRLTVT.

Notes on this clone: A read error may explain this, as a much larger clone is one base away. The CDR3 reads CASSLVGSSNTEAFF. CDR3 coding DNA: TGTGCCAGCAGCTTGGTGGGCAGTTCGAACACTGAAGCTTTCTTT. The chain employs TRBV5-8 and TRBJ1-1; unclear D gene. Trimming pared 0 bases from V and 1 base from J, leaving 10 bases between. The germline gives CDR1 SGHTS, CDR2 YDEGEE. CDR3 length: 15 residues. The full variable domain, its missing parts supplied by reference TRBV5-8 and TRBJ1-1, is EAGVTQSPTHLIKTRGQQATLRCSPISGHTSVYWYQQALGLGLQFLLWYDEGEERNRGNFPPRFSGRQFPNYSSELNVNALELEDSALYLCASSLVGSSNTEAFFGQGTRLTVV.

The chain carries TRBV7-9 and TRBJ2-7, with 13 bases matching TRBD2. The germline V gene encodes CDR1 SEHNR and CDR2 FQNEAQ (reference sequence). The CDR3 is 16 residues long. The J segment lost 2 bases and the V segment lost 5 bases, leaving 6 bases of the junction unmatched. The CDR3 spells CASSPRTSGSTYEQYF. The CDR3 DNA reads as TGTGCCAGCAGCCCCCGGACTAGCGGGAGTACCTACGAGCAGTACTTC.

The sample holds a few counts of this clone. The rearrangement joins TRBV30 to TRBJ2-7; D is possibly TRBD2 (7 bases). From germline, CDR1 is GTSNPN and CDR2 SVGIG (reference sequence). The V end lost 0 bases, the J end lost 12 bases, and 18 bases lay between the germline ends. This CDR3 comprises 13 residues. CDR3 amino acids: CAWSVLEGGARYF. Written as DNA, the CDR3 is TGTGCCTGGAGTGTACTGGAGGGGGGGGCCAGGTACTTC.